These 14 T cell receptor beta chains originate from one sample sequenced in a study of identical twins. MiXCR was run by TCRdb on the 5' RACE reads, yielding one entry per CDR3 protein. Of roughly 1.6 million distinct CDR3 sequences in the sample, around a third are singletons; the top ten hold approximately 0.25%. Sequencing used cord blood. The receptors derive from a newborn girl in good health.

This clonotype was detected many times. The rearrangement links TRBV6-5 to TRBJ2-1, with 11 bases fitting TRBD2. From germline, CDR1 is MNHEY and CDR2 SVGAGI. V was pared by 2 bases and J by 2 bases, with 2 bases of the junction left unmatched. The CDR3 is 16 residues long. CDR3 in DNA: TGTGCCAGCAGTTACACGGGACTAGCGGCCTACAATGAGCAGTTCTTC. This encodes CASSYTGLAAYNEQFF.

The V and J genes are TRBV7-2 and TRBJ2-1; D call uncertain. This CDR3 contains 13 residues. Germline lookup yields CDR1 SGHTA and CDR2 FQGNSA. Trimming cost V 0 bases and J 7 bases, with 7 bases left between them. CDR3 bases: TGTGCCAGCAGCTTAGCGCACGGGAATGAGCAGTTCTTC. Translated: CASSLAHGNEQFF.

In this sample, this clonotype turned up a few times. The gene calls are TRBV6-5 and TRBJ2-7; TRBD2 matches 8 bases. This CDR3 has 12 residues. Per germline, CDR1 MNHEY and CDR2 SVGAGI. The V segment lost 6 bases and the J segment 7 bases; nucleotides outside the gene matches: 5. Here the CDR3 reads CASSKTSGEQYF. The CDR3 coding sequence is TGTGCCAGCAGCAAAACTAGCGGAGAGCAGTACTTC.

This clonotype was found once. This chain links TRBV29-1 with TRBJ1-2; D not certain. V was cut by 0 bases and J by 7 bases, with 9 bases left in between. This CDR3 has 12 residues. CDR1 SQVTM and CDR2 ANQGSEA come from the germline V gene. The CDR3 here is CSVEDREGGYTF. DNA for the CDR3: TGCAGCGTTGAAGATCGGGAGGGTGGCTACACCTTC.

This clonotype turned up a few times. The chain joins TRBV7-2 to TRBJ2-1; 10 bases fit TRBD2. CDR3 size: 16 residues. J lost 7 bases, V lost 1 base, and 7 bases had no gene match. The germline CDR1 and CDR2 sequences are SGHTA and FQGNSA. The CDR3 here is CASSLGRTTSGNEQFF. For the CDR3, the DNA is TGTGCCAGCAGCTTAGGTAGGACGACTAGCGGGAATGAGCAGTTCTTC.

V is TRBV9 and J is TRBJ1-1; TRBD1 matches at 7 bases. The CDR3 has 16 residues. With V trimmed by 0 bases and J by 1 base, 6 bases remained unmatched. Germline loops: CDR1 SGDLS, CDR2 YYNGEE. The DNA of the CDR3 is TGTGCCAGCAGCGTAGTCAGGGGGGGGTGGAACACTGAAGCTTTCTTT. Amino acids: CASSVVRGGWNTEAFF.

This clonotype was seen only a few times. The rearrangement joins TRBV6-5 to TRBJ1-4; the D is unclear. The CDR3 loop spans 13 amino acids. Trimming removed 2 bases from V and 10 bases from J, with 11 bases in between. Germline V gene sequence: CDR1 MNHEY, CDR2 SVGAGI. For the CDR3, the DNA is TGTGCCAGCAGTTACAGGCAACGGGTAAAACTGTTTTTT. It translates to CASSYRQRVKLFF.

This clonotype has at least ten counts. This chain connects TRBV4-2 to TRBJ1-2; D is possibly TRBD1 (6 bases). The V end was cut by 5 bases, the J end by 0 bases, with 22 bases between. Germline CDR1 and CDR2: LGHNA and YNFKEQ. The CDR3 is 18 residues long. The DNA of the CDR3 is TGTGCCAGCAGCGACTGGTGGGACCTGGGGGCCTCTAACTATGGCTACACCTTC. Translation gives CASSDWWDLGASNYGYTF.

This clonotype was counted ten times or more. This chain connects TRBV3-1 to TRBJ2-1, with a possible D match to TRBD2 (6 bases). V gave up 1 base and J gave up 15 bases, with 22 bases separating them. From germline, CDR1 is LGHDT and CDR2 YNNKEL (reference sequence). The CDR3 consists of 15 residues. In DNA form, the CDR3 reads TGTGCCAGCAGCCAAGCTCGTATTCGGGGGACCCCCGGGTTCTTC. It encodes CASSQARIRGTPGFF.

Concerning this clonotype: This may arise from a read error, as a much more abundant clone is one base away. The V gene is TRBV9, the J gene TRBJ2-5; TRBD1 matches at 7 bases. The CDR3 length is 15 residues. The germline V gene has CDR1 SGDLS and CDR2 YYNGEE. J lost 3 bases, V lost 2 bases, and 7 bases had no gene match. The CDR3: CASSVSLGQKETQYF. CDR3 coding DNA: TGTGCCAGCAGCGTTTCTCTGGGACAGAAAGAGACCCAGTACTTC. Combining the CDR3 with reference TRBV9 and TRBJ2-5 gives the whole variable domain DSGVTQTPKHLITATGQRVTLRCSPRSGDLSVYWYQQSLDQGLQFLIQYYNGEERAKGNILERFSAQQFPDLHSELNLSSLELGDSALYFCASSVSLGQKETQYFGPGTRLLVL.

The chain employs TRBV3-1 and TRBJ2-4, with a weak D call TRBD2 (6 bases). With the DNA end fitting TRBJ2-7 better, the J assignment may be wrong. The CDR3 runs 15 residues. The germline V gene encodes CDR1 LGHDT and CDR2 YNNKEL (reference sequence). CDR3: CASSPSSREIHEQYF. CDR3 DNA: TGTGCCAGCAGCCCATCTAGCCGGGAGATACACGAGCAGTACTTC.

This clonotype was detected ten times or more. V gene TRBV20-1 combines with J gene TRBJ2-5; D tentatively reads TRBD1 or TRBD2 (5 bases each). The CDR3 length is 12 residues. The germline V and J ends were trimmed by 7 bases and 3 bases, with 12 bases remaining between them. Looked up from germline, CDR1 is DFQATT and CDR2 is SNEGSKA (reference sequence). CDR3 bases: TGCAGTGTGGCCGAGGGGAAAGAGACCCAGTACTTC. Protein product: CSVAEGKETQYF.

The J gene is TRBJ2-5, the V gene TRBV4-2; TRBD2 matches 8 bases. The CDR3 is 15 residues long. Germline V gene sequence: CDR1 LGHNA, CDR2 YNFKEQ. V shed 1 base, J shed 11 bases, and the junction held 12 bases outside the gene matches. The CDR3 region has the DNA TGTGCCAGCAGCCAAGGGAGGGCGGGGGGTCTCGCGCAGTACTTC. The encoded protein is CASSQGRAGGLAQYF.

The V and J genes are TRBV10-3 and TRBJ1-2; TRBD1 matches 10 bases. The CDR3 length is 18 residues. The germline CDR1 and CDR2 sequences are ENHRY and SYGVKD. With 2 bases clipped from V and 1 base from J, the junction kept 10 bases outside the gene matches. The CDR3, as DNA: TGTGCCATCAGTGAGACTCCATCCCGGGACAGGGGTAACTATGGCTACACCTTC. Amino acid sequence: CAISETPSRDRGNYGYTF.